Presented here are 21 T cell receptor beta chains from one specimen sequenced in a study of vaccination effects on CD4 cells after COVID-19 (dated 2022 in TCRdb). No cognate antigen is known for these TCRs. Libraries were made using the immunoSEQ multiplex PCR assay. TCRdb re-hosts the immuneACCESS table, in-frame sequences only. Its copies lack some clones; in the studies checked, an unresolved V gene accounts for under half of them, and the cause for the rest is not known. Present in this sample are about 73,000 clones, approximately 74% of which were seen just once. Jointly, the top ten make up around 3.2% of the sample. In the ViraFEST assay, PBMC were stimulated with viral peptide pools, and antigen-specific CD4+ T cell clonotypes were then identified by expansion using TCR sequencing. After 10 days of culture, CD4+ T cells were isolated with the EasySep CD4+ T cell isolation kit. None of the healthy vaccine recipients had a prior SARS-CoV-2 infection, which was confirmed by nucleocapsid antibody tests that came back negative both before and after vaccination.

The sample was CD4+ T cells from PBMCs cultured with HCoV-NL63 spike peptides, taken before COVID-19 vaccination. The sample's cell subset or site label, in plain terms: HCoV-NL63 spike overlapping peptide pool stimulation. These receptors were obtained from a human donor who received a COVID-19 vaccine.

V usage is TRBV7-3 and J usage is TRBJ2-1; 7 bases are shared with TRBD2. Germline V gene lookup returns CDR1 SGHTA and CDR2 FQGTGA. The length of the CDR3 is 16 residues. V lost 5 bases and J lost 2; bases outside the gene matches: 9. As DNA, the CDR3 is TGTGCCAGCAGCCTTGAACGACTAGCACCCTACAATGAGCAGTTCTTC. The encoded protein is CASSLERLAPYNEQFF.

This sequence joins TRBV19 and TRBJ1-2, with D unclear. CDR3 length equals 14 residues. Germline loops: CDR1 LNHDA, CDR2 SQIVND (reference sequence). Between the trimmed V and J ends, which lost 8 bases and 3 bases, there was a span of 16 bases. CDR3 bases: TGTGCCAGTCGGTCTTCGTCGAGGGACTATGGCTACACCTTC. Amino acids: CASRSSSRDYGYTF.

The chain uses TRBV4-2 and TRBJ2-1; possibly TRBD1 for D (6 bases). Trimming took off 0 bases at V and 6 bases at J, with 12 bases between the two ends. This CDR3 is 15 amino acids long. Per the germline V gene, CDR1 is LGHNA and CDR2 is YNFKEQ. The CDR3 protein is CASSQDRARGNEQFF. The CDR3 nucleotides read TGTGCCAGCAGCCAAGATCGGGCCAGGGGCAATGAGCAGTTCTTC.

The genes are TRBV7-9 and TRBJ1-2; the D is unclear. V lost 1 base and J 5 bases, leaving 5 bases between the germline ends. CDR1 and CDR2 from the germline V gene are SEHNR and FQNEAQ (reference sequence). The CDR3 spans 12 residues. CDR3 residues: CASSLVGYGYTF. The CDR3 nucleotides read TGTGCCAGCAGCTTAGTGGGTTATGGCTACACCTTC.

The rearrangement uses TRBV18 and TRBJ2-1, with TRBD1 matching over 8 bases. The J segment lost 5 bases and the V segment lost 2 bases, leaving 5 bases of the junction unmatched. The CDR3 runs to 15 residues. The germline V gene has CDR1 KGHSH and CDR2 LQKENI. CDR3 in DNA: TGTGCCAGCTCACCATTACACAGGGGGGACAATGAGCAGTTCTTC. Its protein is CASSPLHRGDNEQFF.

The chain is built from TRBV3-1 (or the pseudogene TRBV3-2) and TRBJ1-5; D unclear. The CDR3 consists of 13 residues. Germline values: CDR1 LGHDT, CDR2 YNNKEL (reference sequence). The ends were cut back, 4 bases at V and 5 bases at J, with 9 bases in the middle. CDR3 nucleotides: TGTGCCAGCAGCCTAAGGCGGGATCAGCCCCAGCATTTT. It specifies CASSLRRDQPQHF.

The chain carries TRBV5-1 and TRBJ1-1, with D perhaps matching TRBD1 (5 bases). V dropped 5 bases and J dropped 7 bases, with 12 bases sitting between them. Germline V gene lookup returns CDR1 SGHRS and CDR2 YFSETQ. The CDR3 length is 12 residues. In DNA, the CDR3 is TGCGCCAGCAGATCAGAGGGGAGTGAAGCTTTCTTT. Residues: CASRSEGSEAFF.

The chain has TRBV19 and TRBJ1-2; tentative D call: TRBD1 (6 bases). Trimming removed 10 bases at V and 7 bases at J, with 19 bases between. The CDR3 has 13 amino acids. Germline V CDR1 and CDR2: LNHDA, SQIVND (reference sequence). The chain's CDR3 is CANTGSPDAGYTF. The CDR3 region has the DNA TGTGCCAACACAGGGTCTCCGGACGCTGGCTACACCTTC.

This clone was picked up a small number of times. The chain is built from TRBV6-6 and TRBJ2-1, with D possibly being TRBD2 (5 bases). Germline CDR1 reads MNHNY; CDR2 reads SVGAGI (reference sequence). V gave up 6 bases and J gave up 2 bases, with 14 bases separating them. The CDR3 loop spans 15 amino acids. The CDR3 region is CASRIYNGAYNEQFF. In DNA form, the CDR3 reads TGTGCCAGCAGGATTTACAACGGGGCCTACAATGAGCAGTTCTTC.

CDR3 sequence reads: CASRFQGALPNTEAFF. The CDR3 bases are TGTGCCAGTCGATTTCAGGGGGCCCTACCGAACACTGAAGCTTTCTTT. The chain is built from TRBV19 and TRBJ1-1; TRBD1 matches 8 bases. V shed 8 bases and J 1 base; nucleotides not matched to a gene: 12. This CDR3 is built from 16 residues. Germline V lookup: CDR1 LNHDA, CDR2 SQIVND (reference sequence).

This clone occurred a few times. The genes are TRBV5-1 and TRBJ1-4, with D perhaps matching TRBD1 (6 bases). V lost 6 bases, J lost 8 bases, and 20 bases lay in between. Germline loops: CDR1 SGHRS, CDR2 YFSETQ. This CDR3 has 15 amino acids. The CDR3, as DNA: TGCGCCAGCACCAGGTCCACGGGGGCTGGGGAAAAACTGTTTTTT. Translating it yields CASTRSTGAGEKLFF.

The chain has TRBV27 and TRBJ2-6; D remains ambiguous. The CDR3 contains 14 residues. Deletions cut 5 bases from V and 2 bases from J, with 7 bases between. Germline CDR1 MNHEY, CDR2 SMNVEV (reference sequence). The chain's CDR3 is CASSVFPGANVLTF. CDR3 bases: TGTGCCAGCAGTGTCTTTCCTGGGGCCAACGTCCTGACTTTC.

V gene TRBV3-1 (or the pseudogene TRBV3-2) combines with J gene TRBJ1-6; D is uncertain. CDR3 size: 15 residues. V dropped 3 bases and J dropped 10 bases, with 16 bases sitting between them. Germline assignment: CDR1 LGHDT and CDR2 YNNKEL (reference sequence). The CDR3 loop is CASSHSSTPQSPLHF. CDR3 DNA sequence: TGTGCCAGCAGCCACTCGAGCACCCCCCAGTCACCCCTCCACTTT.

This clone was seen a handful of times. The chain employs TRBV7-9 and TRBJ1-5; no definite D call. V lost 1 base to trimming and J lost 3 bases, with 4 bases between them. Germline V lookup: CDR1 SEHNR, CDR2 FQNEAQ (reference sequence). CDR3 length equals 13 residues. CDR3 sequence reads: CASSLVTNQPQHF. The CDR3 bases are TGTGCCAGCAGCTTAGTGACCAATCAGCCCCAGCATTTT.

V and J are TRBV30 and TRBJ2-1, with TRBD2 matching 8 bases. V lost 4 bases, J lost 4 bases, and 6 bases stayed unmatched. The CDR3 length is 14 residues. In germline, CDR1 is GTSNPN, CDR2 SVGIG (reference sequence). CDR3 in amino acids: CAWKRGPGYNEQFF. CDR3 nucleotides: TGTGCCTGGAAGCGGGGGCCGGGTTACAATGAGCAGTTCTTC.

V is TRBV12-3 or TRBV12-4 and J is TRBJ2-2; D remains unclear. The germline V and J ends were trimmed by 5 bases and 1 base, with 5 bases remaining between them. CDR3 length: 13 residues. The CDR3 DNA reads TGTGCCAGCAGTCTAGGGAACACCGGGGAGCTGTTTTTT. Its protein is CASSLGNTGELFF.

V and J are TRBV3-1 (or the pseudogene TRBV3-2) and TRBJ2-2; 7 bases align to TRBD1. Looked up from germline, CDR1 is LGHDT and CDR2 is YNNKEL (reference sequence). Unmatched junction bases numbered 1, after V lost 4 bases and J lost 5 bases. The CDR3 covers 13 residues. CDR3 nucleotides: TGTGCCAGCAGCCGCAGGGGGACCGGGGAGCTGTTTTTT. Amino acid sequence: CASSRRGTGELFF.

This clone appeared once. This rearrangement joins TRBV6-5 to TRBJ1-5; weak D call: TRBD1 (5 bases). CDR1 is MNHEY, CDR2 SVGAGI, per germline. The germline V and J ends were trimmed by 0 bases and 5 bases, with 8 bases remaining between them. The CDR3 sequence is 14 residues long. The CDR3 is CASSYSGTDQPQHF. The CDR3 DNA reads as TGTGCCAGCAGTTACTCAGGGACCGATCAGCCCCAGCATTTT.

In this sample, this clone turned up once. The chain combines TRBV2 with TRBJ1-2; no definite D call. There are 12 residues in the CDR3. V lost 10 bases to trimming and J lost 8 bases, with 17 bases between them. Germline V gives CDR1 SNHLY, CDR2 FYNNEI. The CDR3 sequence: CAIQGPSGGYTF. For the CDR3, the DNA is TGTGCCATCCAAGGCCCTTCAGGCGGCTACACCTTC. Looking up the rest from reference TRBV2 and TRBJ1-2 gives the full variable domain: EPEVTQTPSHQVTQMGQEVILRCVPISNHLYFYWYRQILGQKVEFLVSFYNNEISEKSEIFDDQFSVERPDGSNFTLKIRSTKLEDSAMYFCAIQGPSGGYTFGSGTRLTVV.

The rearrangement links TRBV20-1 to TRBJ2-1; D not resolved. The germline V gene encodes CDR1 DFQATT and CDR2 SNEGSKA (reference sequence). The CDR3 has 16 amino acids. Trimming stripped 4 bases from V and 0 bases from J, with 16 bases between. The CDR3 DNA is TGCAGTGCTACTGAAGACCTCCCCAGCTCCTACAATGAGCAGTTCTTC. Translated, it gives CSATEDLPSSYNEQFF.

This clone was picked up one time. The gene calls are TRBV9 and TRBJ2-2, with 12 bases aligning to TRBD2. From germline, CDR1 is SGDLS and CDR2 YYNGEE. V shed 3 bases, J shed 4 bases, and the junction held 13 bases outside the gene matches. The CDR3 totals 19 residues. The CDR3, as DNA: TGTGCCAGCAGCGCCCAACGGGGGAGACTAGCGGGGGTCACCGGGGAGCTGTTTTTT. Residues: CASSAQRGRLAGVTGELFF.